These T cell receptor beta chains were read from a single sample in a study of blood T cell repertoires in COVID-19. The assay was immunoSEQ multiplex PCR, and TCRdb's table has in-frame clones only and misses some. The sample lists approximately 180,000 clones, about 88% occurring once. The sample comprised peripheral blood. The receptors originated from a middle-aged man with active or convalescent COVID-19. The CDR3 runs from the conserved cysteine through the conserved F or W. The D gene is left open where the match is weak. A row's size may be missing; if present it is once, few, many or a size class.

abundance | j_gene | v_gene | d_gene | CDR3aa | CDR3nt
- | TRBJ1-3 | TRBV28 | - | CASSTPYSGNTIYF | TGTGCCAGCAGCACACCATACTCTGGAAACACCATATATTTT
- | TRBJ1-5 | TRBV4-1 | TRBD1 | CASSQEGQGENQPQHF | TGCGCCAGCAGCCAAGAAGGACAGGGGGAAAATCAGCCCCAGCATTTT
- | TRBJ2-2 | TRBV30 | TRBD2 | CAWRVGRTGGELFF | TGTGCCTGGAGGGTCGGGAGGACGGGCGGGGAGCTGTTTTTT
- | TRBJ1-4 | TRBV3-1/TRBV3-2 | - | CASSQVRGYFNEKLFF | TGTGCCAGCAGCCAAGTCAGAGGGTACTTTAATGAAAAACTGTTTTTT
- | TRBJ2-1 | TRBV6-2/TRBV6-3 | TRBD2 | CASSSYRLAGGLRNEQFF | TGTGCCAGCAGTTCCTACAGACTAGCGGGGGGGCTTAGGAATGAGCAGTTCTTC
- | TRBJ1-5 | TRBV6-5 | - | CASSPSQGQPQHF | TGTGCCAGCAGTCCCTCACAGGGCCAGCCCCAGCATTTT
- | TRBJ2-7 | TRBV11-1 | TRBD1 | CASSQRTGKYF | TGTGCCAGCAGCCAACGGACAGGGAAGTACTTC
- | TRBJ1-1 | TRBV12-3/TRBV12-4 | - | CASSLSMNTEAFF | TGTGCCAGCAGTTTATCAATGAACACTGAAGCTTTCTTT
- | TRBJ1-1 | TRBV5-1 | - | CASSLDGGLSTEAFF | TGCGCCAGCAGCTTGGACGGAGGGCTGAGCACTGAAGCTTTCTTT
- | TRBJ2-5 | TRBV27 | TRBD2 | CASRTRAGVKETQYF | TGTGCCAGCAGGACCCGGGCGGGAGTTAAAGAGACCCAGTACTTC
- | TRBJ2-7 | TRBV19 | - | CASSTRAYEQYF | TGTGCCAGTAGTACTAGAGCCTACGAGCAGTACTTC
- | TRBJ1-2 | TRBV2 | TRBD1 | CASSPEGAGFHGYTF | TGTGCCAGCAGTCCGGAGGGGGCTGGGTTCCATGGCTACACCTTC
- | TRBJ1-1 | TRBV6-6 | TRBD1 | CASRVTGGIAEAFF | TGTGCCAGCAGAGTAACAGGGGGGATAGCTGAAGCTTTCTTT
- | TRBJ1-4 | TRBV10-1 | - | CASSCGSDLRSSDRRDNEKLFF | TGCGCCAGCAGTTGTGGGTCAGACCTCAGGTCCTCAGACAGAAGAGATAATGAAAAACTGTTTTTT
- | TRBJ1-2 | TRBV5-4 | - | CASSLIEGVNGYTF | TGTGCCAGCAGCTTGATTGAGGGCGTGAATGGCTACACCTTC
- | TRBJ2-7 | TRBV12-3/TRBV12-4 | TRBD1 | CASSSQGVQQYF | TGTGCCAGCAGCTCACAGGGGGTCCAGCAGTACTTC
- | TRBJ1-2 | TRBV24-1 | TRBD1 | CATSGQGEDYGYTF | TGTGCCACCAGTGGACAGGGGGAGGACTATGGCTACACCTTC
- | TRBJ1-4 | TRBV11-2 | - | CASSLIGPSNEKLFF | TGTGCCAGCAGCTTAATCGGTCCTAGTAATGAAAAACTGTTTTTT
- | TRBJ2-1 | TRBV29-1 | TRBD1 | CSGRQGRFHEQFF | TGCAGCGGCAGACAGGGCCGTTTTCATGAGCAGTTCTTC
- | TRBJ2-6 | TRBV5-5 | - | CASSRVESGANVLTF | TGTGCCAGCAGCAGAGTAGAATCTGGGGCCAACGTCCTGACTTTC
- | TRBJ2-2 | TRBV5-1 | - | CASSLARGLRNTGELFF | TGCGCCAGCAGCTTGGCACGGGGACTGCGAAACACCGGGGAGCTGTTTTTT
- | TRBJ2-1 | TRBV28 | TRBD2 | CASSPSGAYNEQFF | TGTGCCAGCAGTCCTAGCGGTGCCTACAATGAGCAGTTCTTC
- | TRBJ2-6 | TRBV2 | - | CASSSGQGANVLTF | TGTGCCAGCAGTTCCGGACAGGGGGCCAACGTCCTGACTTTC
- | TRBJ2-7 | TRBV3-1/TRBV3-2 | TRBD1 | CASRQGGSYEQYF | TGTGCCAGCCGACAGGGGGGCTCCTACGAGCAGTACTTC
- | TRBJ2-1 | TRBV4-1 | TRBD2 | CASSHGTSGGALF | TGCGCCAGCAGCCACGGGACTAGCGGGGGGGCCCTCTTC
- | TRBJ1-5 | TRBV6-5 | - | CASMAGRNQPQHF | TGTGCCAGCATGGCAGGGCGCAATCAGCCCCAGCATTTT
- | TRBJ1-2 | TRBV6-5 | - | CASSLAPNLNYGYTF | TGTGCCAGCAGCCTCGCACCTAATCTTAACTATGGCTACACCTTC
- | TRBJ2-1 | TRBV6-2/TRBV6-3 | TRBD2 | CASSDRTSGPNEQFF | TGTGCCAGCAGTGACCGGACTAGCGGACCCAATGAGCAGTTCTTC
- | TRBJ1-3 | TRBV2 | - | CASSSGGRNTIYF | TGTGCCAGCTCTTCTGGGGGGAGAAACACCATATATTTT
- | TRBJ1-5 | TRBV27 | TRBD1 | CASRGGLTGVSNQPQHF | TGTGCCAGCAGGGGGGGGTTGACAGGGGTTAGCAATCAGCCCCAGCATTTT
- | TRBJ2-3 | TRBV3-1/TRBV3-2 | - | CASSQGGNGVYGDTQYF | TGTGCCAGCAGCCAAGGCGGTAACGGGGTCTACGGGGATACGCAGTATTTT
- | TRBJ2-1 | TRBV5-1 | - | CASSLAGSSYNEQFF | TGCGCCAGCAGCTTGGCGGGGAGCTCCTACAATGAGCAGTTCTTC
- | TRBJ2-1 | TRBV5-1 | TRBD1 | CASRDGTASYNEQFF | TGCGCCAGCAGGGATGGGACAGCCTCCTACAATGAGCAGTTCTTC
- | TRBJ2-7 | TRBV7-2 | TRBD1 | CASSRRDRGREQYF | TGTGCCAGCAGCCGCAGGGACAGGGGGCGCGAGCAGTACTTC
- | TRBJ1-4 | TRBV2 | - | CARRTSTNEKLFF | TGTGCCAGGCGAACCTCAACTAATGAAAAACTGTTTTTT
- | TRBJ2-3 | TRBV5-1 | TRBD1 | CASSPGTVTDTQYF | TGCGCCAGCAGCCCAGGGACAGTCACAGATACGCAGTATTTT
- | TRBJ1-5 | TRBV2 | - | CASSRQDYSNQPQHF | TGTGCCAGCAGTCGTCAGGATTATAGCAATCAGCCCCAGCATTTT
few | TRBJ1-1 | TRBV6-5 | - | CASSYDSMNTEAFF | TGTGCCAGCAGTTATGACAGCATGAACACTGAAGCTTTCTTT
- | TRBJ2-1 | TRBV25-1 | TRBD2 | CASSGGLAGSYNEQFF | TGTGCCAGCAGTGGGGGGTTAGCGGGCTCCTACAATGAGCAGTTCTTC
- | TRBJ2-7 | TRBV28 | TRBD2 | CASSTISGRDEQYF | TGTGCCAGCAGTACCATTAGCGGGAGGGACGAGCAGTACTTC
- | TRBJ2-1 | TRBV19 | TRBD2 | CASRGRGAYNEQFF | TGTGCCAGTAGAGGGAGGGGAGCTTACAATGAGCAGTTCTTC
- | TRBJ2-2 | TRBV9 | - | CASAGLGDRISGELFF | TGTGCCAGCGCAGGGTTAGGTGACCGGATCAGCGGGGAGCTGTTTTTT
- | TRBJ1-4 | TRBV30 | - | CAWSVRGEKLFF | TGTGCCTGGAGTGTCAGAGGCGAAAAACTGTTTTTT
- | TRBJ2-3 | TRBV4-2 | - | CASSQDASGMRTDTQYF | TGTGCCAGCAGCCAAGATGCCAGCGGAATGCGCACAGATACGCAGTATTTT
- | TRBJ2-1 | TRBV5-8 | TRBD2 | CASTGLAGAPSYNEQFF | TGTGCCAGCACGGGACTAGCGGGGGCCCCCTCCTACAATGAGCAGTTCTTC
- | TRBJ2-7 | TRBV2 | - | CASDYMESYEQYF | TGTGCCAGTGACTACATGGAGTCCTACGAGCAGTACTTC
- | TRBJ1-1 | TRBV19 | - | CASNPRDSEIEAFF | TGTGCCAGTAATCCACGTGACAGTGAGATTGAAGCTTTCTTT
- | TRBJ1-1 | TRBV2 | - | CASVQDMNTEAFF | TGTGCCAGCGTCCAAGACATGAACACTGAAGCTTTCTTT
- | TRBJ1-4 | TRBV2 | - | CASTRSTVSNEKLFF | TGTGCCAGCACCCGATCGACAGTCTCTAATGAAAAACTGTTTTTT
- | TRBJ1-6 | TRBV6-5 | TRBD1 | CASSQTGTGNSPLHF | TGTGCCAGCAGCCAAACCGGGACAGGCAATTCACCCCTCCACTTT
few | TRBJ2-5 | TRBV2 | - | CASGLRVETQYF | TGTGCCAGCGGACTTAGGGTAGAGACCCAGTACTTC
once | TRBJ2-7 | TRBV5-8 | TRBD2 | CASSLPSGSYYEQYF | TGTGCCAGCAGCTTGCCTAGCGGGAGTTACTACGAGCAGTACTTC
- | TRBJ2-7 | TRBV6-1 | - | CASSGALSYEQYF | TGTGCCAGCTCAGGTGCTCTCTCCTACGAGCAGTACTTC
- | TRBJ1-2 | TRBV7-2 | TRBD1 | CASSFPGTGTYGYTF | TGTGCCAGCAGCTTTCCCGGGACAGGGACCTATGGCTACACCTTC